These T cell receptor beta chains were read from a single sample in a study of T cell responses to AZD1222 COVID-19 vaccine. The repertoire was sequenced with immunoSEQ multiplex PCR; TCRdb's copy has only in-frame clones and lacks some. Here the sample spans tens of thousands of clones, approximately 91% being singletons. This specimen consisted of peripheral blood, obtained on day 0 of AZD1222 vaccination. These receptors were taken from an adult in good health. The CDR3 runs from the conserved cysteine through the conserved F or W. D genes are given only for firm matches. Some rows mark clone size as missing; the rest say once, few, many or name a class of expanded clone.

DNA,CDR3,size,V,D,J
TGTGCCACCGGGACAGGGAATAATGAGCAGTTCTTC,CATGTGNNEQFF,.,TRBV24-1,TRBD1,TRBJ2-1
TGTGCCAGCAGTTTGGACAGATTTAACTATGGCTACACCTTC,CASSLDRFNYGYTF,.,TRBV28,.,TRBJ1-2
TGTGCCTGGAGTAATTGGGATGGGGGCCTTTCACCCCTCCACTTT,CAWSNWDGGLSPLHF,.,TRBV30,.,TRBJ1-6
TGTGCCAGCGGGGGGGGCTCTGGAAACACCATATATTTT,CASGGGSGNTIYF,.,TRBV2,.,TRBJ1-3
TGTGCCAGCAGTGAAGGTTTTGGGACCTCCTACGAGCAGTACTTC,CASSEGFGTSYEQYF,.,TRBV6-1,.,TRBJ2-7
TGTGCCAGCAGCTTGAACAGTTACGAGCAGTACTTC,CASSLNSYEQYF,.,TRBV5-6,.,TRBJ2-7
TGTGCCAGCAGTTACTCAGGCAGGCTCTCTCTCGATGAGCAGTTCTTC,CASSYSGRLSLDEQFF,.,TRBV6-5,.,TRBJ2-1
TGCAGCGGGAGCCACTCTGGTACTGAAGCTTTCTTT,CSGSHSGTEAFF,.,TRBV29-1,.,TRBJ1-1
TGTGCCAGCCAAGTCCCCGGATCCTACGAGCAGTACTTC,CASQVPGSYEQYF,.,TRBV28,.,TRBJ2-7
TGTGCCAGCAGCCTGCGTTTGGCCGGTGGCTACACCTTC,CASSLRLAGGYTF,few,TRBV5-4,.,TRBJ1-2
TGTGCCAGTGGGGGAGCGGCGAACTACAATGAGCAGTTCTTC,CASGGAANYNEQFF,.,TRBV19,.,TRBJ2-1
TGTGCCAGCGAGGACACAATCAATCAGCCCCAGCATTTT,CASEDTINQPQHF,.,TRBV2,.,TRBJ1-5
TGTGCCAGCAGTTTTTCCGCGTCAGGGGGACTCTATGGCTACACCTTC,CASSFSASGGLYGYTF,.,TRBV27,TRBD1,TRBJ1-2
TGTGCCAGCAGCGTAGTAGAGCAGGGTTGGACTGAAGCTTTCTTT,CASSVVEQGWTEAFF,.,TRBV9,.,TRBJ1-1
TGCGCCAGCAGTGAGGGGGGTGGCAATTCACCCCTCCACTTT,CASSEGGGNSPLHF,.,TRBV10-2,.,TRBJ1-6
TGTGCCAGTAGTATAGGCCCAGGGGGCGCCGAGACCCAGTACTTC,CASSIGPGGAETQYF,.,TRBV19,TRBD1,TRBJ2-5
TGTGCCAGCAGCCAAGAATCGGCAGTTTACAATGAGCAGTTCTTC,CASSQESAVYNEQFF,.,TRBV3-1/TRBV3-2,.,TRBJ2-1
TGTGCCAGCAGCGCCCAAGGGGGCCTATATAATTCACCCCTCCACTTT,CASSAQGGLYNSPLHF,.,TRBV7-9,TRBD1,TRBJ1-6
TGTGCCAGCAGGGACAGGGGAGGGAACACTGAAGCTTTCTTT,CASRDRGGNTEAFF,.,TRBV6-6,TRBD1,TRBJ1-1
TGTGCCAGCAGCGTAGGGACAGGGGGGGAGCAGTACTTC,CASSVGTGGEQYF,.,TRBV9,TRBD1,TRBJ2-7
TGTGCCATCAGTCGGACTAGCGGGGGGGGGAATGAGCAGTTCTTC,CAISRTSGGGNEQFF,.,TRBV10-3,TRBD2,TRBJ2-1
TGCAGCGTTGAGAGGGGCTATGGCTACACCTTC,CSVERGYGYTF,.,TRBV29-1,.,TRBJ1-2
TGTGCCAGCAGCTTAGGAACCGGGACAGCAGCCTACGAGCAGTACTTC,CASSLGTGTAAYEQYF,few,TRBV7-6,TRBD1,TRBJ2-7
TGTGCCAGCAACCAAAGGAGGGGGCCCACTGAAGCTTTCTTT,CASNQRRGPTEAFF,.,TRBV6-5,TRBD1,TRBJ1-1
TGTGCCAGCAGTTACGCCGCAGGAAGCACTGAAGCTTTCTTT,CASSYAAGSTEAFF,.,TRBV6-2/TRBV6-3,.,TRBJ1-1
TGTGCCAGCAGCGAACGTAGTAGAGGCTACACCTTC,CASSERSRGYTF,.,TRBV9,.,TRBJ1-2
TGTGCCAGTAGTAACAGGGGCACTGAAGCTTTCTTT,CASSNRGTEAFF,few,TRBV19,TRBD1,TRBJ1-1
TGTGCCAGCAGCGCAACCCCTCGGGACACCACTTATGGCTACACCTTC,CASSATPRDTTYGYTF,.,TRBV9,.,TRBJ1-2
TGTGCCAGCAGCCCCCTTAGCACAGATACGCAGTATTTT,CASSPLSTDTQYF,.,TRBV7-7,.,TRBJ2-3
TGTGCCAGCAGCTTAGGACAGGGGGCCCCAGAGACCCAGTACTTC,CASSLGQGAPETQYF,.,TRBV7-8,TRBD1,TRBJ2-5
TGTGCCAGCAGACCGACTGGAAGGACTAGCGGGGGCCTACAAAGCACAGATACGCAGTATTTT,CASRPTGRTSGGLQSTDTQYF,.,TRBV13,TRBD2,TRBJ2-3
TGTGCCAGTACAGGGACTGGGGGTGAAAAACTGTTTTTT,CASTGTGGEKLFF,.,TRBV19,.,TRBJ1-4
TGTGCCAGCAGTTCCCCGACTAGCGGGGGATATCAAGAGACCCAGTACTTC,CASSSPTSGGYQETQYF,.,TRBV28,TRBD2,TRBJ2-5
TGTGCCAGCAGCCAAGCAGTGATGAACACTGAAGCTTTCTTT,CASSQAVMNTEAFF,.,TRBV3-1/TRBV3-2,.,TRBJ1-1
TGTGCCAGCAGCCAAGATTTCTTATCAGCCAAAAACATTCAGTACTTC,CASSQDFLSAKNIQYF,.,TRBV3-1/TRBV3-2,.,TRBJ2-4
TGTGCCAGCAGTTTATCCGCTACCTACGAGCAGTACTTC,CASSLSATYEQYF,.,TRBV12-3/TRBV12-4,.,TRBJ2-7
TGTGCCAGCAGCCAACAGGTATCCCAGCCCCAGCATTTT,CASSQQVSQPQHF,.,TRBV3-1/TRBV3-2,.,TRBJ1-5
TGTGCCAGCAGCCAGCTTGACAGCAACACTGAAGCTTTCTTT,CASSQLDSNTEAFF,.,TRBV3-1/TRBV3-2,.,TRBJ1-1
TGTGCCAGCAGCTTCAGACACCGCCTGGGCTATGGCTACACCTTC,CASSFRHRLGYGYTF,.,TRBV7-2,.,TRBJ1-2
TGTGCCAGCAGCTTAATTGGGGGCCCTGGAAACACCATATATTTT,CASSLIGGPGNTIYF,.,TRBV7-3,.,TRBJ1-3
TGTGCCACCAGTGATTCACCCCAAAGGGTCGGCTATGGCTACACCTTC,CATSDSPQRVGYGYTF,.,TRBV24-1,.,TRBJ1-2
TGTGCCAGCAGCACTCGACCGAAGGGGGAGACCCAGTACTTC,CASSTRPKGETQYF,.,TRBV7-8,.,TRBJ2-5
TGTGCCAGCAGCCCGCAGGTTAACTACGAGCAGTACTTC,CASSPQVNYEQYF,.,TRBV3-1/TRBV3-2,.,TRBJ2-7
TGCGCCAGCAGCCAAATCCCACAAGGGACCGGGGAGCTGTTTTTT,CASSQIPQGTGELFF,.,TRBV4-3,.,TRBJ2-2
TGCGCCAGCAGCTTCGGGCAGGGTATGCCTGAAGCTTTCTTT,CASSFGQGMPEAFF,.,TRBV5-1,.,TRBJ1-1
TGTGCCAGCAGCCAAGGGACTCTTACGGGGGGAAGGAACACTGAAGCTTTCTTT,CASSQGTLTGGRNTEAFF,once,TRBV14,.,TRBJ1-1